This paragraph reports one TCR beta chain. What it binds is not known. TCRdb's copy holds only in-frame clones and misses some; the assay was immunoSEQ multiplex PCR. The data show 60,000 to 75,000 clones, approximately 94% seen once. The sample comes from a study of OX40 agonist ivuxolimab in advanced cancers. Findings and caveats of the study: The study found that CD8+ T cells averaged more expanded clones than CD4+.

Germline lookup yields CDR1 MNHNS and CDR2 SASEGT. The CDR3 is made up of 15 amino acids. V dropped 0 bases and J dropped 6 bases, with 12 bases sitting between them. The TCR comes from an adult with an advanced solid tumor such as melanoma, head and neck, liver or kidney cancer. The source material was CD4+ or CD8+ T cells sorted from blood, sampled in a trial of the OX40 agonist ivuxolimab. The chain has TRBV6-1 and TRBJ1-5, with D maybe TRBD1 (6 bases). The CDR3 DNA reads TGTGCCAGCAGTGAAGCGGGGGCGGCTCCTCAGCCCCAGCATTTT. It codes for CASSEAGAAPQPQHF.